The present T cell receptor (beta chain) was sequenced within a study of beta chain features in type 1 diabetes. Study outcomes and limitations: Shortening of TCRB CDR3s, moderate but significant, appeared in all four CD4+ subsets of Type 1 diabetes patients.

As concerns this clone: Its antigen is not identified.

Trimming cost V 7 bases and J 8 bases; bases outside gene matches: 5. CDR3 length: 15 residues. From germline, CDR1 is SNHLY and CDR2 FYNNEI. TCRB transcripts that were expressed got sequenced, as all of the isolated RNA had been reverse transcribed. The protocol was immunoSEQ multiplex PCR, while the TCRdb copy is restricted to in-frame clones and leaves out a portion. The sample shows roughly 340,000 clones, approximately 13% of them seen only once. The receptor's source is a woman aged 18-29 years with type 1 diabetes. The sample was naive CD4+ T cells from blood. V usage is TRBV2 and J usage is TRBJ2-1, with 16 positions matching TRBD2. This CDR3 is CASTGLAGGPYEQFF. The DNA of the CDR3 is TGTGCCAGCACGGGACTAGCGGGAGGGCCCTATGAGCAGTTCTTC.